This T cell receptor beta chain derives from a study of blood T cell repertoires in COVID-19. About the research overall: The United States, Italy and Spain supplied acute and convalescent COVID-19 samples. Sample material is recorded as cDNA or gDNA derived from T cells, B-cell-depleted T cells, or PBMCs.

This CDR3 region has 14 residues. The V end lost 5 bases, the J end lost 8 bases, and 16 bases lay between the germline ends. Looked up from germline, CDR1 is SGHTA and CDR2 is FQGNSA. Under the authors' procedure: For nucleated cells, counts were estimated from reference gene primer amplification. Here immunoSEQ multiplex PCR was the method, and the copy in TCRdb shows in-frame clones only, minus some. V, J and clone size are taken as reported in that table, and D and trimming were inferred from the DNA itself. The data show under 80,000 clones, around four fifths seen once. The receptor was derived from a human donor in a cohort sampled during active COVID-19. The sample comprised peripheral blood. The rearrangement links TRBV7-2 to TRBJ2-1; D is perhaps TRBD1 (6 bases). The CDR3 sequence: CASSQKGGDYEQFF. The DNA for the CDR3 is TGTGCCAGCAGCCAAAAAGGGGGAGACTATGAGCAGTTCTTC.